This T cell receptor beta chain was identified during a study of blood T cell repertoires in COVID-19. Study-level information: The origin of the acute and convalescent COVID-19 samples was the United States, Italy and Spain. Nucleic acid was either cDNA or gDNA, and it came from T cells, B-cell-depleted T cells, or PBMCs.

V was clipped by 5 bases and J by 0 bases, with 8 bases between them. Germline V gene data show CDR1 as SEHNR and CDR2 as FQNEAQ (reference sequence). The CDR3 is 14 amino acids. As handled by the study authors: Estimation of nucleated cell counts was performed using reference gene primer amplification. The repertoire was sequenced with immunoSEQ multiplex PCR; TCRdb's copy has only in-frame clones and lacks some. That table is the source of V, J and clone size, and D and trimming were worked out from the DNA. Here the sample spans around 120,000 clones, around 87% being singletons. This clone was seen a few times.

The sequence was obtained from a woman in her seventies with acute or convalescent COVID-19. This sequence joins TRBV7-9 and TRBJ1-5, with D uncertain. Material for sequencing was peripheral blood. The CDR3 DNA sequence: TGTGCCAGCAGCGGAGGGTATAGCAATCAGCCCCAGCATTTT. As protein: CASSGGYSNQPQHF.